This TCR beta chain was identified during a study of technical replicates of blood from several donors. Sequencing was performed with immunoSEQ multiplex PCR; in TCRdb, only in-frame clones are kept and a portion is missing. The sample consists of about 80,000 clones, 90% to 95% of them appearing once. V shed 7 bases, J shed 5 bases, and the junction held 10 bases outside the gene matches. CDR3 length equals 15 residues. Germline lookup yields CDR1 LNHDA and CDR2 SQIVND (reference sequence). This clone was picked up one time. V gene TRBV19 combines with J gene TRBJ2-2, with TRBD2 identical over 7 bases. What was sequenced was T cells isolated from PBMCs. The TCR sequence derives from a human donor in good health. CDR3 coding DNA: TGTGCCAGTATGGCGGGAGTTCTATTGACCGGGGAGCTGTTTTTT. It translates to CASMAGVLLTGELFF.